This entry concerns a single T cell receptor beta chain. Its target antigen remains unknown. No much larger clonotype is one base removed from it; base qualities were not supplied. The library was produced with the immunoSEQ multiplex PCR assay. The multiplex PCR relied on a mix of 60 forward primers for TCR Vbeta segments and 13 reverse primers for TCR Jbeta segments. A multiplex PCR assay on genomic DNA amplified the CDR3 region of rearranged TCR beta genes. The Illumina HiSeq System was used to sequence the amplified TCR beta libraries as 87-base-pair reads. In the original analysis: In a later analysis, roughly 80 million unique TCR beta chains were counted across the 690 or so repertoires, and some 10 million of these chains were shared by at least two donors. Raw reads were error-corrected and collapsed into unique sequences with a nearest-neighbor algorithm that merged closely related sequences to remove PCR and sequencing errors. CDR3 sequences were aligned to IMGT reference sequences to assign V, D and J gene segments. For a sequence to be retained, at least a six-nucleotide match to both a V gene segment and a J gene segment was required. Rearrangements were called productive when the CDR3 lacked stop codons and stayed in frame with V and J; all others were non-productive. CDR3 was defined by IMGT convention, running from the second conserved V-encoded cysteine to the conserved J-encoded phenylalanine. The earlier analysis of about 570 of the donors excluded any sequence lacking an unambiguous match to a single V gene segment. In an earlier analysis of a few hundred of the donors, a V segment was called functional when productive rearrangements were above 56.7%, and segregating when the standard deviation between donors exceeded 5%. A statistical classification framework was developed to diagnose cytomegalovirus status using the catalog of TCR beta chain sequences. A later analysis assigned V and J genes by comparing TCR nucleotide sequences with IMGT/GENE-DB human TR gene sequences. A later analysis assigned CDR3 sequences and most-parsimonious VDJ recombination scenarios with the TCRdist pipeline. In a later analysis, each TCR beta chain was defined by its CDR3 amino acid sequence together with its V-gene family, and reads lacking a unique V-gene family were excluded. To address suspected cross-contamination and a sequencing artifact, a later analysis removed a few hundred highly shared, low-generation-probability nucleotide sequences. In a later analysis, a clonal expansion index was calculated for each public chain from normalized within-repertoire ranks of inferred template counts. In a later analysis, generation probabilities were computed with a VDJ recombination model fitted to out-of-frame rearrangements, and the resulting probabilities were checked against IGoR. In a later analysis, TCR-TCR, TCR-HLA and TCR-CMV co-occurrence was scored with hypergeometric tests, and a repertoire-size bias correction was applied to TCR pairs. In a later analysis, false discovery rates were estimated by permuting HLA or CMV assignments 20 times. In a later analysis, co-occurring TCRs were grouped using DBSCAN, and TCRdist sequence similarity was added for clustering within HLA-allele-positive subsets. For co-occurrence clustering, repertoires with fewer than 30,000 or more than 120,000 public chains were excluded, along with a handful of repertoires with anomalous nucleotide sharing. TCRdb obtained this table from immuneACCESS and retained in-frame rearrangements with V and J assigned. These tables miss some clones; where compared with another copy, unresolved V genes account for less than half of the shortfall, and the remainder is unexplained. That table is the source of V, J and clone size, and D and trimming were worked out from the DNA. The sample table contains 200,000 or so clones; only one count was recorded for approximately 70% of them. Jointly, the top ten make up around 2.6% of the sample.

This record comes from a study of cytomegalovirus exposure and HLA in healthy donors (TCRdb year 2017). Broadly, across the study: An earlier analysis of some 500 of the donors reported 250 to 300 Gb of sequence data and 117 million unique TCR beta sequences from 150 million to 200 million T cells. Donor age, sex, ethnicity and CMV serostatus were collected together with the repertoire data. To decide whether each TCR beta V gene segment behaved as functional or pseudogenic, an earlier analysis of several hundred of the donors relied on high-throughput TCR beta sequencing. The number of donors typed differed by locus, with roughly 629-640 for A, B, C, DRB1 and DQB1, around 520 for DQA1, over 600 for DPA1, and around 460 for DPB1. To study patterns of TCR occurrence, a later analysis re-analyzed previously published TCR beta repertoires from 550 to 800 donors and added high-resolution HLA genotyping. The study was designed to test whether signatures of past pathogen exposure could be identified by cataloging public T cell receptors. Because of strong linkage in the cohort, roughly five DR-DQ haplotypes were treated as single units for association and clustering. The study combined high-throughput TCR immunosequencing, statistical association of individual TCRs with disease status, and machine learning to predict cytomegalovirus infection status. The T cell repertoires of several hundred subjects were profiled by immunosequencing and related to cytomegalovirus serostatus. A later genetic analysis took genome-wide SNP genotypes for about three fifths of the 666 donors and used that subset as a discovery cohort. Among roughly 370 genotyped donors of the cohort, an average of about 240,000 unique TCR beta nucleotide sequences were sequenced per donor, roughly 20% of them non-productive. All discovery cohort repertoires had been generated on a single sequencing platform. Among the roughly 390 genotyped donors, about 83% belonged to the genetic ancestry cluster associated with self-reported Caucasian donors. HLA typing included class I and class II loci at four-digit resolution. Rather than drawing on any new phenotypic data, the later analysis identified candidate immune exposures from TCR beta sequences and the way those sequences occurred across donors. An early release covering about 600 HLA-typed donors comprised about 300 gigabases of sequencing data and tens of millions of unique TCR sequences. Besides the first cohort of some 670 subjects, a separate validation cohort made up of over a hundred different subjects was used. Overall study outcomes, separate from this receptor: In an earlier analysis of 587 of the donors, most TCR beta V segments appeared in productive rearrangements about 87% or about 30% of the time, broadly matching IMGT annotations. A group of highly shared sequence variants was considered likely to be a technical artifact of the sequencing pipeline. Assigning TCR associations to individual alleles was difficult when HLA alleles, especially DR and DQ, strongly co-occurred. The presence/absence analyses assumed that sequencing depth was roughly uniform across donors, and that assumption may not be true. Some IMGT-functional V segments, including TRBV6-2 and TRBV6-3, could not be distinguished by the 87-base-pair reads and were therefore excluded. A further reported finding was that TCR beta sequences accurately predicted the HLA-A and HLA-B alleles for most subjects in the first cohort. A later analysis found that TCR association rates varied across HLA loci, with DRB1 alleles showing the most associated TCRs and HLA-C alleles the fewest. According to the authors, the approach could potentially be generalized to other disease states and immunological phenotypes. A total of about 150 TCR beta chains were listed by the study as associated with cytomegalovirus. Because HLA typing was missing for some donors at each locus, association tests included only the typed subset. CMV serostatus was the only immune exposure information available for the cohort. In a later analysis, HLA-associated TCR beta chains were found to be more clonally expanded and to have lower generation probabilities than equally common non-associated chains. Only TCR beta chains were sequenced in this cohort, and the absence of alpha or paired-chain data limited detectable features. Three of the identified cytomegalovirus-associated TCR beta chains were confirmed in vitro to be specific for cytomegalovirus antigens. Most TCR sequences were observed very rarely across donors, whereas some public TCRs were present in many individuals. About 15 rarely observed V segments, including chromosome 9 orphons, were excluded from the earlier analysis of a few hundred of the donors because counts were too low. In a later analysis, some 17,000 TCR beta sequences were associated with specific HLA alleles at a false discovery rate of 0.05. In a later genetic analysis, fewer N-insertions in productive TCRs were reported among donors in an Asian-associated ancestry cluster than the roughly 700-donor mean. Linkage disequilibrium might explain the correlated functional status among segregating V segments, but an unknown experimental factor could not be excluded. In a later genetic analysis, a missense DCLRE1C variant was associated with V-gene and J-gene trimming of TCR beta chains, and the association was replicated in an independent cohort. In a later analysis, most CMV-associated TCR beta chains were found to appear HLA-restricted, with HLA associations seemingly driven largely by CMV exposure. Cytomegalovirus status was reported to be diagnosed by the classifier with high specificity and sensitivity in both the original and validation cohorts. In a later analysis, several top co-occurrence clusters were reported to appear linked to parvovirus B19, influenza, CMV and Epstein-Barr virus.

In total, 600 or so healthy bone marrow donors made up the cohort. At the time of sampling, all cohort members were nominally healthy, though unrecorded immune exposures were likely present. The donor tested CMV seropositive, placing the donor among the roughly 300 seropositive members of the cohort. A peripheral blood sample was provided by each donor, and peripheral blood mononuclear cells were used for TCR beta sequencing. The Qiagen DNeasy Blood Extraction Kit was used to extract genomic DNA from the blood cell samples. From the cysteine through the phenylalanine, the CDR3 covers 15 amino acids. The read is trimmed to its CDR3 DNA, 45 bases read in frame from base 1. CDR1 and CDR2 were assigned from the germline V gene as SGHRS and YFSETQ. V is reduced by 2 bases and J by 0 bases, leaving a spacing of 6 bases between them.

Sample: PBMCs. The source of this sequence is a man aged 40-55 years in good health and CMV-seropositive. This sequence uses TRBV5-1 and TRBJ2-6, with TRBD1 tentatively as D gene (5 bases match). The CDR3 region: CASSLQDSGANVLTF. The nucleotide sequence is TGCGCCAGCAGCTTACAGGACTCTGGGGCCAACGTCCTGACTTTC.